This T cell receptor (beta chain) was retrieved from a study of blood T cell repertoires in COVID-19. Study-wide background: COVID-19 samples, acute and convalescent, were from the United States, Italy and Spain. T cells, B-cell-depleted T cells, or PBMCs supplied cDNA or gDNA.

Original methodology: Amplifying reference gene primers gave estimates of nucleated cell counts. Sequenced by immunoSEQ multiplex PCR; TCRdb stores in-frame clones only, minus some. V and J calls and clone size are those listed in that table; D and trimming were worked out from the DNA. The sample includes about 81,000 clones, 70% to 85% of them seen just once. The V and J ends lost 0 bases and 7 bases, in that order; junction bases with no gene match: 9. This CDR3 is built from 15 residues. Germline V gene sequence: CDR1 MGHRA, CDR2 YSYEKL. Material: peripheral blood. The TCR originated in a woman aged 45-65 years with acute or convalescent COVID-19. The chain is built from TRBV4-1 and TRBJ2-7; 7 bases agree with TRBD1. The CDR3 DNA follows: TGCGCCAGCAGCCAAGAGGTAGGGGGCCTGAGGGAGCAGTACTTC. It specifies CASSQEVGGLREQYF.